The 22 T cell receptor beta chains reported below all come from one sample, sequenced in a study of T cells in Graves' hyperthyroidism and ophthalmopathy. TCR beta CDR3 regions were amplified from RNA. Carried out on the TCR CDR3, a first-round RT-PCR used the HTBI primer set. TCRdb reprocessed the multiplex PCR reads with MiXCR, giving one entry per CDR3 protein. The sample lists about 300,000 distinct CDR3 sequences; less than 20% were seen once. Sequencing was carried out using blood. All receptors derive from a man in his fifties with Graves' ophthalmopathy.

This clonotype has ten or more counts. V usage is TRBV5-1 and J usage is TRBJ1-2, with TRBD1 matching 8 bases. The CDR3 sequence is 15 residues long. Germline V CDR1 and CDR2: SGHRS, YFSETQ. Trimming took 4 bases from V and 11 from J; bases not matched to a gene: 16. This chain's CDR3 is CASSPEGRTGRFYTF. DNA for the CDR3: TGCGCCAGCAGCCCCGAGGGGCGGACAGGGAGATTTTACACCTTC.

The chain has TRBV28 and TRBJ2-2; 14 bases map to TRBD2. Germline values: CDR1 MDHEN, CDR2 SYDVKM. V was clipped by 8 bases and J by 4 bases; unmatched bases: 3. The CDR3 length is 15 residues. CDR3 in DNA: TGTGCCAGCCTCGGGACTAGCGGGAGCACCGGGGAGCTGTTTTTT. Translating gives CASLGTSGSTGELFF.

This clonotype turned up a few times. This chain links TRBV6-1 with TRBJ2-1; 8 bases match TRBD2. Germline CDR1 reads MNHNS; CDR2 reads SASEGT. CDR3 length equals 14 residues. V trimming: 5 bases; J trimming: 7 bases; junction bases outside the gene matches: 7. Written as DNA, the CDR3 is TGTGCCAGCAGTCTCCGGGGGGGGGGGAATGAGCAGTTCTTC. It translates to CASSLRGGGNEQFF.

V gene TRBV4-1 combines with J gene TRBJ2-7; TRBD2 is a possible D gene (7 bases). In germline, CDR1 is MGHRA, CDR2 YSYEKL. V was shortened by 0 bases and J by 6 bases, with 18 bases between the two germline ends. The CDR3 contains 16 residues. The CDR3 DNA sequence: TGCGCCAGCAGCCAAGATGCGGCGGGGGCGCCCGGCGAGCAGTACTTC. Translation gives CASSQDAAGAPGEQYF.

The chain is built from TRBV4-1 and TRBJ2-1; the match to TRBD2 covers 11 bases. Germline CDR1 and CDR2: MGHRA and YSYEKL. The CDR3 sequence is 17 residues long. Germline trimming cut 2 bases from V and 6 bases from J; bases unmatched to any gene: 9. DNA of the CDR3: TGCGCCAGCAGCCAATACCCGGGACTAGCGGAAGGCAATGAGCAGTTCTTC. Protein sequence: CASSQYPGLAEGNEQFF.

This chain uses TRBV2 with TRBJ2-1, with 7 bases aligning to TRBD2. Germline CDR1 is SNHLY and CDR2 is FYNNEI. The J segment lost 9 bases and the V segment lost 6 bases, leaving 14 bases of the junction unmatched. The CDR3 has 15 amino acids. This chain's CDR3 is CASSQDWGGSGEQFF. Written as DNA, the CDR3 is TGTGCCAGCAGCCAAGATTGGGGAGGGAGTGGTGAGCAGTTCTTC.

There are many counts of this clonotype. This rearrangement joins TRBV20-1 to TRBJ1-1; 8 positions match TRBD1. The CDR3 has 14 amino acids. Germline V lookup: CDR1 DFQATT, CDR2 SNEGSKA (reference sequence). V shed 3 bases and J 1 base; nucleotides not matched to a gene: 4. This CDR3 is CSARGDRRNTEAFF. CDR3 nucleotides: TGCAGTGCTAGGGGGGACAGGAGGAACACTGAAGCTTTCTTT.

This clonotype was seen repeatedly, ten times or more. V usage is TRBV11-2 and J usage is TRBJ2-5; TRBD2 agrees at 10 bases. Germline V lookup: CDR1 SGHAT, CDR2 FQNNGV. The CDR3 totals 15 residues. Losses at the gene ends were 1 base for V and 5 bases for J; bases not matched to a gene: 4. CDR3 protein: CASSLGVSGRETQYF. In nucleotides, the CDR3 is TGTGCCAGCAGCTTAGGGGTTAGCGGGAGGGAGACCCAGTACTTC.

The J gene is TRBJ2-1, the V gene TRBV11-2; 12 positions agree with TRBD2. Germline CDR1 is SGHAT and CDR2 is FQNNGV. This CDR3 is 17 amino acids long. Trimming removed 4 bases from V and 8 bases from J; junction bases left unmatched: 12. CDR3 in DNA: TGTGCCAGCAGCTCAACCCGACTAGCGGGAGTATTCCATGAGCAGTTCTTC. Translated, it gives CASSSTRLAGVFHEQFF.

This clonotype was found many times. J is TRBJ2-1 and V is TRBV30, with D tentatively TRBD1 (6 bases). The V and J ends lost 3 bases and 6 bases respectively, with 12 bases between them. CDR3 size: 13 residues. From germline, CDR1 is GTSNPN and CDR2 SVGIG (reference sequence). CDR3 loop: CAWRWGPRNEQFF. As DNA, the CDR3 is TGTGCCTGGAGGTGGGGGCCGCGCAATGAGCAGTTCTTC.

This clonotype was counted at least ten times. The chain carries TRBV5-1 and TRBJ2-7; TRBD1 matches 8 bases. The CDR3 runs 15 residues. With 5 bases clipped from V and 0 bases from J, the junction kept 7 bases outside the gene matches. Germline values: CDR1 SGHRS, CDR2 YFSETQ. The CDR3 bases are TGCGCCAGCAGTCGACAGGGGTATGACTCCTACGAGCAGTACTTC. Protein product: CASSRQGYDSYEQYF.

Comments on this clonotype: Just one base apart from a much larger clone, this may be a read error. This rearrangement joins TRBV11-2 to TRBJ2-5, with TRBD2 matching over 12 bases. The CDR3 spans 18 residues. Germline CDR1 reads SGHAT; CDR2 reads FQNNGV. CDR3 sequence: CAGSLDQGLAGQQETQYF. In DNA, the CDR3 is TGTGCCGGCAGCTTAGATCAAGGACTAGCGGGGCAGCAAGAGACCCAGTACTTC. The entire variable domain, with the rest obtained from reference TRBV11-2 and TRBJ2-5, is as follows: EAGVAQSPRYKIIEKRQSVAFWCNPISGHATLYWYQQILGQGPKLLIQFQNNGVVDDSQLPKDRFSAERLKGVDSTLKIQPAKLEDSAVYLCAGSLDQGLAGQQETQYFGPGTRLLVL.

This clonotype has more than one count but fewer than ten. V is TRBV12-3 or TRBV12-4 and J is TRBJ2-6; D is possibly TRBD1 (6 bases). The V and J ends lost 3 bases and 2 bases respectively, with 8 bases between them. The CDR3 contains 15 residues. This CDR3 reads CASSFEGAGANVLTF. CDR3 DNA: TGTGCCAGCAGTTTCGAGGGGGCTGGGGCCAACGTCCTGACTTTC.

This clonotype was seen a handful of times. This sequence joins TRBV27 and TRBJ2-1, with 9 bases matching TRBD1. The CDR3 spans 14 residues. Germline CDR1 and CDR2: MNHEY and SMNVEV (reference sequence). V shed 3 bases and J 10 bases; nucleotides not matched to a gene: 7. In DNA, the CDR3 is TGTGCCAGCAGTTTGGGACAGGGCCACGGGGAGCAGTTCTTC. Translated: CASSLGQGHGEQFF.

The chain recombines TRBV2 with TRBJ2-2; 12 nucleotides align to TRBD1. Germline CDR1 and CDR2: SNHLY and FYNNEI. The CDR3 spans 15 residues. J gave up 9 bases and V 6 bases, and 8 bases lay outside the gene matches. The CDR3 DNA reads TGTGCCAGCAGCCGGGGACAGGGGGCTCAATGGGAGCTGTTTTTT. Protein: CASSRGQGAQWELFF. Full variable domain (rest looked up from reference TRBV2 and TRBJ2-2): EPEVTQTPSHQVTQMGQEVILRCVPISNHLYFYWYRQILGQKVEFLVSFYNNEISEKSEIFDDQFSVERPDGSNFTLKIRSTKLEDSAMYFCASSRGQGAQWELFFGEGSRLTVL.

V and J are TRBV13 and TRBJ2-7, with TRBD1 matching over 11 bases. Germline V gene data show CDR1 as PRHDT and CDR2 as FYEKMQ (reference sequence). This CDR3 comprises 15 residues. The V and J ends lost 1 base and 4 bases, in that order; junction bases with no gene match: 3. The CDR3 protein is CASSLDGTGGYEQYF. The CDR3, as DNA: TGTGCCAGCAGCTTAGACGGGACAGGGGGTTACGAGCAGTACTTC.

The table lists this clonotype with many counts. The V and J genes are TRBV24-1 and TRBJ2-7; D might be TRBD2 (5 bases). The CDR3 consists of 15 residues. V lost 4 bases to trimming and J lost 3 bases, with 15 bases between them. Germline CDR1 reads KGHDR; CDR2 reads SFDVKD. The CDR3 protein is CATSDSRTGRYEQYF. CDR3 nucleotide sequence: TGTGCCACCAGTGACTCCAGGACTGGCCGCTACGAGCAGTACTTC.

This clonotype was seen at least ten times. The rearrangement joins TRBV5-6 to TRBJ2-7; 12 bases fit TRBD1. This CDR3 spans 15 amino acids. V was pared by 2 bases and J by 7 bases, with 7 bases of the junction left unmatched. Germline V gene data show CDR1 as SGHDT and CDR2 as YYEEEE. CDR3 loop: CASSFRGTGGVEQYF. CDR3 sequence (DNA): TGTGCCAGCAGCTTTCGTGGGACAGGGGGCGTGGAGCAGTACTTC. The whole variable domain, filled in from reference TRBV5-6 and TRBJ2-7, reads DAGVTQSPTHLIKTRGQQVTLRCSPKSGHDTVSWYQQALGQGPQFIFQYYEEEERQRGNFPDRFSGHQFPNYSSELNVNALLLGDSALYLCASSFRGTGGVEQYFGPGTRLTVT.

This chain links TRBV18 with TRBJ1-1; D is unclear. Germline loops: CDR1 KGHSH, CDR2 LQKENI. Trimming took off 0 bases at V and 7 bases at J, with 18 bases between the two ends. The CDR3 has 16 amino acids. The DNA for the CDR3 is TGTGCCAGCTCACCACCGAGCGGAAGGGCCCGTCTTGAAGCTTTCTTT. Its protein is CASSPPSGRARLEAFF.

This clonotype occurred many times. This chain links TRBV7-2 with TRBJ1-5; TRBD1 matches 8 bases. Germline CDR1 is SGHTA and CDR2 is FQGNSA. The CDR3 contains 16 residues. The V gene end was trimmed by 5 bases and the J gene end by 4 bases; junction bases not matched to a gene: 10. This CDR3 reads CASSPSGNRGNQPQHF. The CDR3 nucleotides read TGTGCCAGCAGCCCATCGGGTAACAGGGGGAATCAGCCCCAGCATTTT.

This clonotype was seen ten or more times. The chain recombines TRBV11-1 with TRBJ2-7, with TRBD2 matching over 8 bases. This CDR3 contains 16 residues. With V trimmed by 5 bases and J by 2 bases, 11 bases remained unmatched. The germline CDR1 and CDR2 sequences are SGHAT and FQDESV (reference sequence). This CDR3 is CASSPHREGKTYEQYF. The CDR3 nucleotides read TGTGCCAGCAGCCCTCATCGGGAGGGCAAAACCTACGAGCAGTACTTC.

V is TRBV20-1 and J is TRBJ2-7; a weak D match, TRBD1 (7 bases). The germline V gene encodes CDR1 DFQATT and CDR2 SNEGSKA (reference sequence). Trimming pared 5 bases from V and 4 bases from J, leaving 15 bases between. CDR3 size: 13 residues. The CDR3: CSAEQAGGYEQYF. In nucleotides, the CDR3 is TGCAGTGCTGAACAGGCAGGGGGGTACGAGCAGTACTTC.